A single sample gave rise to the 25 T cell receptor beta chains below, sequenced in a study of T cell responses to AZD1222 COVID-19 vaccine. Data came from immunoSEQ multiplex PCR; TCRdb stores just in-frame clones and leaves some out. The sample records around 84,000 clones, almost 90% being singletons. Material: peripheral blood, obtained on day 0 of MenACWY control vaccination. Source of these receptors: an adult in good health.

This chain's CDR3 is CASSDTDRGYNQPQHF. The DNA for the CDR3 is TGTGCCAGCAGTGACACGGACAGGGGGTACAATCAGCCCCAGCATTTT. The chain links TRBV6-1 to TRBJ1-5; 10 nucleotides align to TRBD1. Germline trimming cut 3 bases from V and 3 bases from J; bases unmatched to any gene: 5. Germline CDR1 MNHNS, CDR2 SASEGT. The CDR3 is 16 amino acids.

This chain uses TRBV5-1 with TRBJ2-3, with D perhaps TRBD1 (6 bases). V gave up 4 bases and J gave up 0 bases, with 12 bases separating them. The CDR3 length is 15 residues. CDR1 and CDR2 (germline): SGHRS, YFSETQ. In nucleotides, the CDR3 is TGCGCCAGCAGCCCCGGACAGACTAGCACAGATACGCAGTATTTT. Its translation is CASSPGQTSTDTQYF.

The genes are TRBV7-9 and TRBJ2-2, with D perhaps being TRBD1 or TRBD2 (6 bases each). Germline V gene lookup returns CDR1 SEHNR and CDR2 FQNEAQ (reference sequence). V shed 6 bases and J shed 2 bases, with 16 bases lying between them. This CDR3 spans 16 amino acids. The CDR3 region is CASSQPGGTNTGELFF. CDR3 nucleotides: TGTGCCAGCAGTCAACCTGGAGGGACAAACACCGGGGAGCTGTTTTTT.

V and J are TRBV20-1 and TRBJ1-1; D not certain. The CDR3 runs 11 residues. The germline V and J ends were trimmed by 5 bases and 1 base, with 5 bases remaining between them. Germline loops: CDR1 DFQATT, CDR2 SNEGSKA (reference sequence). The DNA of the CDR3 is TGCAGTGCTCCAGGGAACACTGAAGCTTTCTTT. It encodes CSAPGNTEAFF.

The J gene is TRBJ2-5, the V gene TRBV6-5; either TRBD1 or TRBD2 may supply D (5 bases each). The ends were cut back, 5 bases at V and 2 bases at J, with 12 bases in the middle. This CDR3 spans 14 amino acids. The germline V gene encodes CDR1 MNHEY and CDR2 SVGAGI. The CDR3 bases are TGTGCCAGCAGTCCTGTTTGGGGGCAAGAGACCCAGTACTTC. As protein: CASSPVWGQETQYF.

This chain joins TRBV29-1 and TRBJ2-7; D gene unclear. V gave up 8 bases and J gave up 3 bases, with 8 bases separating them. This CDR3 has 10 residues. Germline CDR1 and CDR2: SQVTM and ANQGSEA. CDR3 amino acids: CSPRDYEQYF. The CDR3 nucleotides are TGCAGCCCTCGTGACTACGAGCAGTACTTC.

The chain couples TRBV7-2 to TRBJ1-2, with unresolved D. Trimming pared 1 base from V and 5 bases from J, leaving 17 bases between. CDR3 size: 16 residues. Germline-derived CDR1 and CDR2 are SGHTA and FQGNSA. The CDR3 nucleotides are TGTGCCAGCAGCTTAGTACACGTCCCAACAAAATATGGCTACACCTTC. It is translated as CASSLVHVPTKYGYTF. The full variable domain, in which reference TRBV7-2 and TRBJ1-2 provide the parts outside the CDR3, is GAGVSQSPSNKVTEKGKDVELRCDPISGHTALYWYRQSLGQGLEFLIYFQGNSAPDKSGLPSDRFSAERTGGSVSTLTIQRTQQEDSAVYLCASSLVHVPTKYGYTFGSGTRLTVV.

V is TRBV18 and J is TRBJ1-3; D is perhaps TRBD1 (6 bases). Germline-derived CDR1 and CDR2 are KGHSH and LQKENI. The ends were cut back, 6 bases at V and 0 bases at J, with 15 bases in the middle. The CDR3 totals 16 residues. The CDR3 nucleotides read TGTGCCAGCTCGCAACCGGGACAAGTCTCTGGAAACACCATATATTTT. Translating gives CASSQPGQVSGNTIYF.

The sample holds one count of this clone. The CDR3 spells CASSYSSFTGELFF. As DNA, the CDR3 is TGTGCCAGCAGTTACTCATCCTTCACCGGGGAGCTGTTTTTT. The chain uses TRBV6-6 and TRBJ2-2, with D unresolved. The V end lost 0 bases, the J end lost 4 bases, and 6 bases lay between the germline ends. The CDR3 runs to 14 residues. Per the germline V gene, CDR1 is MNHNY and CDR2 is SVGAGI (reference sequence).

The V and J genes are TRBV3-1 (or the pseudogene TRBV3-2) and TRBJ1-2, with D possibly matching TRBD1 (5 bases). The CDR3 has 15 residues. Germline CDR1 and CDR2: LGHDT and YNNKEL (reference sequence). V lost 1 base, J lost 8 bases, and 17 bases lay in between. The CDR3 sequence is CASSQALGGVGGYTF. The DNA for the CDR3 is TGTGCCAGCAGCCAAGCCCTAGGAGGGGTTGGAGGCTACACCTTC.

V and J are TRBV19 and TRBJ1-2, with a tentative D call TRBD1 (5 bases). The CDR3 length is 13 residues. The ends were cut back, 3 bases at V and 9 bases at J, with 14 bases in the middle. The germline V gene has CDR1 LNHDA and CDR2 SQIVND (reference sequence). The CDR3 is CASSIRAGDSYTF. The CDR3, as DNA: TGTGCCAGTAGTATCCGAGCGGGGGATAGCTACACCTTC.

The rearrangement links TRBV19 to TRBJ1-1; the D gene is possibly TRBD1 (5 bases). The ends were cut back, 7 bases at V and 7 bases at J, with 13 bases in the middle. The CDR3 contains 12 residues. CDR1 LNHDA and CDR2 SQIVND come from the germline V gene (reference sequence). The DNA of the CDR3 is TGTGCCAGTATGCAAGGAGGGGATGAAGCTTTCTTT. Translating it yields CASMQGGDEAFF.

In this sample, this clone turned up once. The rearrangement links TRBV3-1 (or the pseudogene TRBV3-2) to TRBJ2-2; 7 nucleotides align to TRBD2. Germline V gives CDR1 LGHDT, CDR2 YNNKEL (reference sequence). The length of the CDR3 is 15 residues. V trimming: 4 bases; J trimming: 0 bases; junction bases outside the gene matches: 2. Here the CDR3 DNA reads TGTGCCAGCAGCCCCCGGGGGGCGAACACCGGGGAGCTGTTTTTT. Its protein product is CASSPRGANTGELFF.

The chain recombines TRBV3-1 (or the pseudogene TRBV3-2) with TRBJ2-3; 9 nucleotides align to TRBD2. This CDR3 has 18 amino acids. Looked up from germline, CDR1 is LGHDT and CDR2 is YNNKEL (reference sequence). J was trimmed by 8 bases and V by 4 bases; bases with no gene match: 19. The CDR3 is CASSPEFLSGGRQSTQYF. The CDR3 DNA reads as TGTGCCAGCAGCCCAGAATTCCTTAGCGGGGGCCGACAGAGTACGCAGTATTTT.

This chain links TRBV10-3 with TRBJ1-1; no firm D call. Germline assignment: CDR1 ENHRY and CDR2 SYGVKD. Trimming shortened V by 6 bases and J by 0 bases, and 17 bases separated the two germline ends. CDR3 size: 16 residues. CDR3 sequence reads: CAIREMSRGMNTEAFF. CDR3 coding DNA: TGTGCCATCAGGGAGATGTCCCGGGGTATGAACACTGAAGCTTTCTTT.

This clone occurred once. The gene calls are TRBV6-7 and TRBJ1-5; D perhaps matches TRBD1 (5 bases). TRBV6-7 is classed as an ORF, of uncertain function. V was pared by 0 bases and J by 3 bases, with 12 bases between. The CDR3 sequence is 16 residues long. In DNA form, the CDR3 reads TGTGCCAGCAGTTACTCGGGGCAGGGAGACAATCAGCCCCAGCATTTT. Protein sequence: CASSYSGQGDNQPQHF.

This chain uses TRBV5-4 with TRBJ2-7; D remains ambiguous. The CDR3 spans 14 residues. With 5 bases removed from V and 0 bases from J, the gap between germline ends came to 12 bases. CDR1 is SGHNT, CDR2 YYREEE, per germline (reference sequence). CDR3 residues: CASRVDGYSYEQYF. The CDR3 nucleotides are TGTGCCAGCAGGGTTGACGGTTACTCCTACGAGCAGTACTTC. Full variable domain (remainder filled in from reference TRBV5-4 and TRBJ2-7): ETGVTQSPTHLIKTRGQQVTLRCSSQSGHNTVSWYQQALGQGPQFIFQYYREEENGRGNFPPRFSGLQFPNYSSELNVNALELDDSALYLCASRVDGYSYEQYFGPGTRLTVT.

There are a few counts of this clone. The chain recombines TRBV3-1 (or the pseudogene TRBV3-2) with TRBJ1-2; 8 bases line up with TRBD1. The ends lost 4 bases at V and 0 bases at J; junction bases unmatched: 7. CDR1 and CDR2 (germline): LGHDT, YNNKEL (reference sequence). The CDR3 runs 16 residues. This CDR3 is CASSRGQGSSNYGYTF. In DNA form, the CDR3 reads TGTGCCAGCAGCCGCGGACAGGGATCCTCTAACTATGGCTACACCTTC.

The chain joins TRBV4-3 to TRBJ1-5; D gene uncertain. Germline CDR1 is LGHNA and CDR2 is YSLEER. Trimming shortened V by 1 base and J by 6 bases, and 7 bases separated the two germline ends. The CDR3 is 13 amino acids. The CDR3, as DNA: TGCGCCAGCAGCCAAGGGTCAGGTCAGCCCCAGCATTTT. Protein product: CASSQGSGQPQHF.

This clone appeared a single time. V is TRBV30 and J is TRBJ1-6; a weak D match, TRBD1 (5 bases). There are 14 residues in the CDR3. With 0 bases removed from V and 7 bases from J, the gap between germline ends came to 10 bases. The germline gives CDR1 GTSNPN, CDR2 SVGIG (reference sequence). The CDR3, as DNA: TGTGCCTGGAGTGTAGTCAGGGAGAATTCACCCCTCCACTTT. As protein: CAWSVVRENSPLHF.

The chain combines TRBV3-1 (or the pseudogene TRBV3-2) with TRBJ1-1; D is unclear. This CDR3 is built from 15 residues. The germline V gene has CDR1 LGHDT and CDR2 YNNKEL (reference sequence). V was shortened by 4 bases and J by 1 base, with 13 bases between the two germline ends. The CDR3 reads CASSLPRGANTEAFF. The DNA for the CDR3 is TGTGCCAGCAGCCTCCCCCGGGGAGCGAACACTGAAGCTTTCTTT.

The chain uses TRBV11-1 and TRBJ1-4, with D perhaps TRBD1 (5 bases). CDR3 length: 13 residues. V lost 1 base and J 12 bases, leaving 12 bases between the germline ends. Germline assignment: CDR1 SGHAT and CDR2 FQDESV (reference sequence). The DNA of the CDR3 is TGTGCCAGCAGCTTAGAGGGTCCGGGACAACTGTTTTTT. This translates into CASSLEGPGQLFF.

The J gene is TRBJ2-5, the V gene TRBV6-2 or TRBV6-3, with 7 bases aligning to TRBD2. With V trimmed by 4 bases and J by 3 bases, 8 bases remained unmatched. CDR3 length equals 15 residues. Germline V gene lookup returns CDR1 MNHEY and CDR2 SVGEGT. As DNA, the CDR3 is TGTGCCAGCAGTTCCGTCTTTGCGGGAGAAGAGACCCAGTACTTC. It translates to CASSSVFAGEETQYF.

The chain combines TRBV5-1 with TRBJ2-7, with 7 bases fitting TRBD1. This CDR3 comprises 14 residues. CDR1 and CDR2 from the germline V gene are SGHRS and YFSETQ. The V segment lost 5 bases and the J segment 0 bases; nucleotides outside the gene matches: 5. In DNA, the CDR3 is TGCGCCAGCAGTTCGGGACAGAGCTCCTACGAGCAGTACTTC. Translated: CASSSGQSSYEQYF. The full variable domain, in which reference TRBV5-1 and TRBJ2-7 provide the parts outside the CDR3, is KAGVTQTPRYLIKTRGQQVTLSCSPISGHRSVSWYQQTPGQGLQFLFEYFSETQRNKGNFPGRFSGRQFSNSRSEMNVSTLELGDSALYLCASSSGQSSYEQYFGPGTRLTVT.

The chain recombines TRBV7-2 with TRBJ1-5; no definite D call. V lost 1 base to trimming and J lost 7 bases, with 14 bases between them. From germline, CDR1 is SGHTA and CDR2 FQGNSA. The CDR3 is 15 residues long. The chain's CDR3 is CASSLEGSFGQPQHF. The DNA of the CDR3 is TGTGCCAGCAGCTTAGAAGGTAGCTTCGGGCAGCCCCAGCATTTT.